These 2 T cell receptor beta chains were all obtained from the same sample, sequenced in a study of glioma-infiltrating T cells. Using RNA template, CDR3s of TCR alpha and beta were amplified with iRepertoire arm-PCR. One entry per CDR3 protein results from TCRdb running MiXCR on the multiplex PCR reads. The sample includes about 130,000 distinct CDR3 sequences, under 25% of them seen just once. Material: glioma tissue, nonneoplastic brain tissue, or PBMCs (not recorded which). Source of these receptors: a human donor with low-grade glioma or glioblastoma, undergoing nonglioma brain surgery, or in good health (not recorded which).

This clonotype was counted ten times or more. The rearrangement joins TRBV28 to TRBJ1-1; 7 nucleotides line up with TRBD1. This CDR3 has 12 amino acids. Looked up from germline, CDR1 is MDHEN and CDR2 is SYDVKM. Trimming at V came to 2 bases and at J to 7 bases, leaving 1 base not matched to a gene. The CDR3, as DNA: TGTGCCAGCAGTTTAAGGACAGGTGAAGCTTTCTTT. Protein: CASSLRTGEAFF.

The chain has TRBV18 and TRBJ2-7; 11 bases fit TRBD1. CDR1 and CDR2 from the germline V gene are KGHSH and LQKENI. CDR3 length: 15 residues. The V gene end was trimmed by 5 bases and the J gene end by 6 bases; junction bases not matched to a gene: 9. CDR3 in amino acids: CASSFYGQGAGEQYV. The CDR3 region has the DNA TGTGCCAGCTCATTTTATGGACAGGGGGCTGGCGAGCAGTACGTC.